This TCR beta chain comes out of a study of blood T cell repertoires in COVID-19. Study as a whole: Acute and convalescent COVID-19 specimens originated in the United States, Italy and Spain.

The CDR3 totals 13 residues. Germline-derived CDR1 and CDR2 are SGHTA and FQGNSA. Deletions cut 1 base from V and 5 bases from J, with 6 bases between. Using immunoSEQ multiplex PCR, the repertoire was profiled, and TCRdb retains in-frame clones only, with some absent. Of about 410,000 clones in the sample, over 85% were seen once. This TCR derives from a woman aged 25 to 39 who had recovered from COVID-19. The chain uses TRBV7-2 and TRBJ1-5; unclear D gene. What was sequenced was PBMCs or T cells enriched from blood (not recorded which). The CDR3 is CASSLDAHQPQHF. CDR3 nucleotide sequence: TGTGCCAGCAGCTTAGACGCGCATCAGCCCCAGCATTTT.